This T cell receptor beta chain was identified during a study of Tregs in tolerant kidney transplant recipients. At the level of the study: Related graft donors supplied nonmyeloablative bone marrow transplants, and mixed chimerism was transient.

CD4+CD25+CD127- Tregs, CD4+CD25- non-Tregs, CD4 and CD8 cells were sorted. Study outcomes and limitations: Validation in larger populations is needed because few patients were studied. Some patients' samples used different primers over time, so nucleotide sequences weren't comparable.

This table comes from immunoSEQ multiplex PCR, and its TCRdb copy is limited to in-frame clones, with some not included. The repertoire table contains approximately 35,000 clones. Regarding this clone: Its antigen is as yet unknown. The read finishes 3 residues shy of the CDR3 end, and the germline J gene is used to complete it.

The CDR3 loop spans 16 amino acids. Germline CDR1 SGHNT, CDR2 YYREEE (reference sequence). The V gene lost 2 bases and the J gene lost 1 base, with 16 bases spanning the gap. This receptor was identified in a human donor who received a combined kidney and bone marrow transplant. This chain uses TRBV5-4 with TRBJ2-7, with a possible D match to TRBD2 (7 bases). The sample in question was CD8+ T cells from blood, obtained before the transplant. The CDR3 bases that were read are TGTGCCAGCAGCTTAACGGGGGGCACCTATTCCTACGAG. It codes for CASSLTGGTYSYE. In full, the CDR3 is CASSLTGGTYSYEQYF.